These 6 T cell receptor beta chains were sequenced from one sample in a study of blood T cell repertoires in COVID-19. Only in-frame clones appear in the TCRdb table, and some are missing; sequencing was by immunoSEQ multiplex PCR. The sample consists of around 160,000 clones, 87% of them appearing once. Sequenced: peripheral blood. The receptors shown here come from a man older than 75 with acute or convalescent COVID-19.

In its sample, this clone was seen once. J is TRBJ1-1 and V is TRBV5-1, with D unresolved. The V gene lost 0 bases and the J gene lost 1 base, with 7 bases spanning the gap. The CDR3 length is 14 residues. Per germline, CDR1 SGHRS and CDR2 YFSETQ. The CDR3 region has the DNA TGCGCCAGCAGCTTGGGCCCGAGGAACACTGAAGCTTTCTTT. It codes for CASSLGPRNTEAFF.

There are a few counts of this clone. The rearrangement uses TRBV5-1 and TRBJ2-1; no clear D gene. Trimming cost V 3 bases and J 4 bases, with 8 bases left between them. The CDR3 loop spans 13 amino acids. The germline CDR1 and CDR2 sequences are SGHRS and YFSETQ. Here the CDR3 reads CASSSQVYNEQFF. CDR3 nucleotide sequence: TGCGCCAGCAGCTCCCAGGTTTACAATGAGCAGTTCTTC.

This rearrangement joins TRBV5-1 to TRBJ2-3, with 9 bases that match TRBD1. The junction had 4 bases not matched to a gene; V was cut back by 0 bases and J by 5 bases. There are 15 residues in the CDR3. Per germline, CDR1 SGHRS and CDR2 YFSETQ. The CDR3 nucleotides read TGCGCCAGCAGCTTGGGACAGGGGGTTATAGATACGCAGTATTTT. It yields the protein CASSLGQGVIDTQYF.

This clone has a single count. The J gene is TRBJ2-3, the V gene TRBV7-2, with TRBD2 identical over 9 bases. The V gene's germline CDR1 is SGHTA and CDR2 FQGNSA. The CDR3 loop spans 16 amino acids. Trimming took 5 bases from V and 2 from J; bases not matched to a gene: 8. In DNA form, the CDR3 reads TGTGCCAGCAGCATGGGACTAGCTAGGAACACAGATACGCAGTATTTT. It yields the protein CASSMGLARNTDTQYF. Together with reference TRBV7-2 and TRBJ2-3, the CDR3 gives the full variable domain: GAGVSQSPSNKVTEKGKDVELRCDPISGHTALYWYRQSLGQGLEFLIYFQGNSAPDKSGLPSDRFSAERTGGSVSTLTIQRTQQEDSAVYLCASSMGLARNTDTQYFGPGTRLTVL.

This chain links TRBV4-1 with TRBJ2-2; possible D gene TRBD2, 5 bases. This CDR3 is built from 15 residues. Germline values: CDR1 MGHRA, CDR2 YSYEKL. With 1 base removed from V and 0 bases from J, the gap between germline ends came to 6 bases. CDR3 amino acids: CASSQGLTNTGELFF. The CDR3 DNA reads TGCGCCAGCAGCCAAGGACTAACGAACACCGGGGAGCTGTTTTTT.

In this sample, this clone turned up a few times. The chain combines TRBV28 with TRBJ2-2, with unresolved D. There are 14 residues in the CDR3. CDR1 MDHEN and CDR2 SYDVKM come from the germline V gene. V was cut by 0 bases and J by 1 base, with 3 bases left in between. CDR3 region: CASSLWRNTGELFF. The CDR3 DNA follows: TGTGCCAGCAGTTTATGGAGGAACACCGGGGAGCTGTTTTTT.